What follows describes a single T cell receptor (beta chain). What it binds is not known. This sample stems from a study of T cell repertoires in cytomegalovirus infection. The overall study: Public TCR beta signatures provided an indication of both CMV infection and a matching HLA type.

TCRdb reprocessed the reads via MiXCR and lists one record per CDR3 protein. The data contain 500,000 to 600,000 distinct CDR3 sequences, about 15% of them seen just once; the ten biggest clones take up 20% to 30%. The study, taken as a whole, reports: Using cumulative public TCR beta family frequency, the authors identified those who carried CMV together with the relevant HLA. The ex vivo response was dominated by HLA-C-restricted CMV-specific TCR beta clonotypes.

The sequence came from a human donor in good health (CMV status not recorded). Some clones in this sample may be carry-over from other donors' samples. The sequencing input was CD8+ T cells from PBMCs.

As DNA, the CDR3 is TGTGCCAGCTCTTCAGGGGGGGAGGACTACGAGCAGTACTTC. This codes for CASSSGGEDYEQYF. The chain combines TRBV5-4 with TRBJ2-7; D possibly matches TRBD1 or TRBD2 (7 bases each). Per germline, CDR1 SGHNT and CDR2 YYREEE (reference sequence). Trimming took off 7 bases at V and 3 bases at J, with 17 bases between the two ends. The CDR3 sequence is 14 residues long.